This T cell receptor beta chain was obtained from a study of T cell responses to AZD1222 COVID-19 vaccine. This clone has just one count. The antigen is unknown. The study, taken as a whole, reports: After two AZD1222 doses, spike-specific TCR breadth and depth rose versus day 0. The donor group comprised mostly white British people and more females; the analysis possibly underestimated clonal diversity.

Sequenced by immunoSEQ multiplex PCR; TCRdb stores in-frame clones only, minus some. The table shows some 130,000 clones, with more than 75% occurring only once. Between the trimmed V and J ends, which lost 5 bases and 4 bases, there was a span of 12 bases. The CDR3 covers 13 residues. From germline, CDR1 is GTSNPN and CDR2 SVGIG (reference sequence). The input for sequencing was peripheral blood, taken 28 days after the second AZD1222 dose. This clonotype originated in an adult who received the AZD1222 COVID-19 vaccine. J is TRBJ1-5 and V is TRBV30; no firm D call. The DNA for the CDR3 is TGTGCCTGGGCCTCACAGCCGAATCAGCCCCAGCATTTT. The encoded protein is CAWASQPNQPQHF. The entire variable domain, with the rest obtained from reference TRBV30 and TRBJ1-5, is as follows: SQTIHQWPATLVQPVGSPLSLECTVEGTSNPNLYWYRQAAGRGLQLLFYSVGIGQISSEVPQNLSASRPQDRQFILSSKKLLLSDSGFYLCAWASQPNQPQHFGDGTRLSIL.